Listed here are 29 T cell receptor beta chains from one sample, sequenced in a study of T cells in Graves' hyperthyroidism and ophthalmopathy. TCR beta CDR3 regions were amplified from RNA. The HTBI primer set served for first-round RT-PCR of the TCR CDR3. TCRdb itself ran the multiplex PCR reads through MiXCR, one entry per CDR3 protein. The sample holds fewer than 200,000 distinct CDR3 sequences, 15% to 20% seen once. Material: blood. The receptors derive from a woman aged 45-60 years with Graves' hyperthyroidism.

This clonotype was picked up many times. V and J are TRBV7-6 and TRBJ2-5; no reliable D call. Germline assignment: CDR1 SGHVS and CDR2 FNYEAQ. The CDR3 extends over 15 amino acids. V lost 5 bases to trimming and J lost 1 base, with 14 bases between them. The chain's CDR3 is CASSRSGFLQETQYF. The CDR3 DNA reads TGTGCCAGCAGCAGATCCGGGTTCCTCCAAGAGACCCAGTACTTC.

A few counts support this clonotype. The chain uses TRBV13 and TRBJ1-3, with D unclear. The V end lost 6 bases, the J end lost 0 bases, and 18 bases lay between the germline ends. The length of the CDR3 is 17 residues. CDR1 PRHDT and CDR2 FYEKMQ come from the germline V gene (reference sequence). CDR3 in amino acids: CASRPPWAGLSGNTIYF. CDR3 bases: TGTGCCAGCAGACCACCTTGGGCCGGACTCTCTGGAAACACCATATATTTT. Drawing the rest from reference TRBV13 and TRBJ1-3, the complete variable domain is AAGVIQSPRHLIKEKRETATLKCYPIPRHDTVYWYQQGPGQDPQFLISFYEKMQSDKGSIPDRFSAQQFSDYHSELNMSSLELGDSALYFCASRPPWAGLSGNTIYFGEGSWLTVV.

This clonotype has ten or more counts. The CDR3 sequence is CASSLGQPYEQYF. CDR3 in DNA: TGTGCCAGCAGCTTAGGACAGCCGTACGAGCAGTACTTC. The V gene is TRBV7-9, the J gene TRBJ2-7, with a tentative D call TRBD1 (5 bases). CDR3 length: 13 residues. Germline V CDR1 and CDR2: SEHNR, FQNEAQ (reference sequence). V lost 1 base, J lost 4 bases, and 8 bases lay in between.

This clonotype has only a few counts. The V call is TRBV5-1, the J call TRBJ2-1; TRBD1 agrees at 8 bases. Germline loops: CDR1 SGHRS, CDR2 YFSETQ. V lost 4 bases and J lost 1; bases outside the gene matches: 7. This CDR3 comprises 16 residues. This CDR3 reads CASSGAGTGSYNEQFF. CDR3 nucleotide sequence: TGCGCCAGCAGCGGGGCCGGGACAGGTTCCTACAATGAGCAGTTCTTC.

Ten or more counts support this clonotype. The chain has TRBV7-9 and TRBJ2-7; 7 bases match TRBD1. Trimming at V came to 5 bases and at J to 4 bases, leaving 8 bases not matched to a gene. This CDR3 has 14 amino acids. Germline V gene data show CDR1 as SEHNR and CDR2 as FQNEAQ (reference sequence). The CDR3: CASSVGDREYEQYF. CDR3 nucleotide sequence: TGTGCCAGCAGCGTAGGGGACAGAGAATACGAGCAGTACTTC.

This clonotype was seen at least ten times. The CDR3 sequence: CASSLVQRGGETQYF. The CDR3 DNA reads TGTGCCAGCAGCTTAGTACAGCGGGGGGGAGAGACCCAGTACTTC. V is TRBV7-2 and J is TRBJ2-5; 10 bases map to TRBD2. The CDR3 is 15 residues long. J was trimmed by 4 bases and V by 1 base; bases with no gene match: 3. Germline-derived CDR1 and CDR2 are SGHTA and FQGNSA.

In its sample, this clonotype was seen many times. This sequence joins TRBV19 and TRBJ1-5, with D unresolved. Trimming left V 0 bases short and J 9 bases short, with 15 bases between. The germline CDR1 and CDR2 sequences are LNHDA and SQIVND (reference sequence). The CDR3 extends over 15 amino acids. DNA of the CDR3: TGTGCCAGTAGTATAGATCGGAGGCTACAGTGGCCCCAGCATTTT. Translated, it gives CASSIDRRLQWPQHF.

Ten or more counts support this clonotype. V and J are TRBV27 and TRBJ2-6; possibly TRBD1 for D (6 bases). Germline lookup yields CDR1 MNHEY and CDR2 SMNVEV (reference sequence). V was clipped by 4 bases and J by 1 base, with 8 bases between them. The CDR3 length is 15 residues. The CDR3 is CASSSQGSGANVLTF. CDR3 DNA: TGTGCCAGCAGTTCACAGGGATCTGGGGCCAACGTCCTGACTTTC.

At least ten counts were recorded for this clonotype. V and J are TRBV6-1 and TRBJ1-6; D might be TRBD1 (6 bases). Germline V gives CDR1 MNHNS, CDR2 SASEGT. Trimming pared 7 bases from V and 8 bases from J, leaving 9 bases between. This CDR3 is 12 amino acids long. The CDR3 loop is CASIRGYSPLHF. The CDR3 bases are TGTGCCAGCATCAGGGGTTATTCACCCCTCCACTTT.

In this sample, this clonotype turned up many times. The CDR3 sequence: CASSWTSGGMTGELFF. Here the CDR3 DNA reads TGTGCCAGCAGTTGGACTAGCGGGGGGATGACCGGGGAGCTGTTTTTT. The rearrangement links TRBV12-3 or TRBV12-4 to TRBJ2-2; TRBD2 agrees at 14 bases. J gave up 5 bases and V 4 bases, and 3 bases lay outside the gene matches. The CDR3 extends over 16 amino acids.

This clonotype was seen repeatedly, ten times or more. In DNA form, the CDR3 reads TGCAGCGTTGAACGAGATACCTACGAGCAGTACTTC. Its protein is CSVERDTYEQYF. The genes are TRBV29-1 and TRBJ2-7; D gene uncertain. Germline assignment: CDR1 SQVTM and CDR2 ANQGSEA. V lost 2 bases to trimming and J lost 2 bases, with 7 bases between them. The CDR3 loop spans 12 amino acids.

V gene TRBV2 combines with J gene TRBJ2-1, with D maybe TRBD2 (5 bases). This CDR3 contains 11 residues. CDR1 and CDR2 (germline): SNHLY, FYNNEI. Trimming cost V 4 bases and J 15 bases, with 13 bases left between them. The chain's CDR3 is CASSGRRLGFF. In DNA, the CDR3 is TGTGCCAGCAGTGGAAGGAGGCTCGGGTTCTTC.

Ten or more counts support this clonotype. The rearrangement links TRBV3-1 to TRBJ1-1; D gene uncertain. The V gene's germline CDR1 is LGHDT and CDR2 YNNKEL (reference sequence). V lost 1 base and J 0 bases, leaving 3 bases between the germline ends. The CDR3 consists of 13 residues. The CDR3 nucleotides read TGTGCCAGCAGCCAAGCCATGAACACTGAAGCTTTCTTT. Encoded protein: CASSQAMNTEAFF.

This clonotype has a count of ten or more. The chain carries TRBV5-1 and TRBJ1-6; D gene uncertain. CDR1 and CDR2 from the germline V gene are SGHRS and YFSETQ. The CDR3 runs to 15 residues. The V gene lost 0 bases and the J gene lost 7 bases, with 11 bases spanning the gap. DNA for the CDR3: TGCGCCAGCAGCTTGGACGGGAACAGAAATTCACCCCTCCACTTT. Translation gives CASSLDGNRNSPLHF.

At least ten counts were recorded for this clonotype. This chain uses TRBV11-1 with TRBJ1-2, with 9 bases lining up with TRBD1. Looked up from germline, CDR1 is SGHAT and CDR2 is FQDESV (reference sequence). The J segment lost 5 bases and the V segment lost 1 base, leaving 8 bases of the junction unmatched. The CDR3 runs 16 residues. CDR3 amino acids: CASSLGRTGARYGYTF. CDR3 nucleotides: TGTGCCAGCAGCTTAGGTCGGACAGGGGCCCGTTATGGCTACACCTTC. The variable domain in full, completed from reference TRBV11-1 and TRBJ1-2, reads EAEVAQSPRYKITEKSQAVAFWCDPISGHATLYWYRQILGQGPELLVQFQDESVVDDSQLPKDRFSAERLKGVDSTLKIQPAELGDSAMYLCASSLGRTGARYGYTFGSGTRLTVV.

At least ten counts were recorded for this clonotype. The chain recombines TRBV28 with TRBJ2-1; the match to TRBD2 covers 12 bases. The CDR3 totals 17 residues. CDR1 is MDHEN, CDR2 SYDVKM, per germline. The V segment lost 8 bases and the J segment 4 bases; nucleotides outside the gene matches: 12. CDR3: CASLAGGHLGVYNEQFF. In DNA, the CDR3 is TGTGCCAGCCTAGCGGGGGGGCACTTAGGAGTTTACAATGAGCAGTTCTTC.

The J gene is TRBJ1-4, the V gene TRBV19; no reliable D call. Trimming took 8 bases from V and 0 from J, leaving 16 bases between them. Germline assignment: CDR1 LNHDA and CDR2 SQIVND (reference sequence). CDR3 length equals 16 residues. CDR3 region: CASGPEAGTTNEKLFF. For the CDR3, the DNA is TGTGCCAGTGGTCCTGAGGCGGGGACAACTAATGAAAAACTGTTTTTT. The full variable domain, with the rest looked up from reference TRBV19 and TRBJ1-4, is DGGITQSPKYLFRKEGQNVTLSCEQNLNHDAMYWYRQDPGQGLRLIYYSQIVNDFQKGDIAEGYSVSREKKESFPLTVTSAQKNPTAFYLCASGPEAGTTNEKLFFGSGTQLSVL.

In this sample, this clonotype turned up a few times. The gene calls are TRBV6-1 and TRBJ1-6, with D unclear. CDR1 is MNHNS, CDR2 SASEGT, per germline. The ends were cut back, 10 bases at V and 3 bases at J, with 13 bases in the middle. This CDR3 region has 14 residues. The CDR3: CATADRSYNSPLHF. The CDR3 DNA sequence: TGTGCCACCGCCGACCGGAGCTATAATTCACCCCTCCACTTT.

This clonotype was observed at least ten times. The J gene is TRBJ1-1, the V gene TRBV5-1; tentatively, D is TRBD1 (6 bases). The CDR3 covers 15 residues. The V and J ends lost 4 bases and 0 bases respectively, with 13 bases between them. Germline V gives CDR1 SGHRS, CDR2 YFSETQ. In nucleotides, the CDR3 is TGCGCCAGCAGCCGGAGCACAGGGATGAACACTGAAGCTTTCTTT. It is translated as CASSRSTGMNTEAFF.

This clonotype turned up a few times. V gene TRBV5-1 combines with J gene TRBJ2-2; D may be TRBD2 (5 bases). Germline lookup yields CDR1 SGHRS and CDR2 YFSETQ. V was pared by 3 bases and J by 3 bases, with 21 bases between. This CDR3 is 18 amino acids long. For the CDR3, the DNA is TGCGCCAGCAGCTCCCTCGGTTTTAGTAGGGAGTACACCGGGGAGCTGTTTTTT. This sequence encodes CASSSLGFSREYTGELFF.

This clonotype has a count of ten or more. CDR3 in amino acids: CASRTRTGGIYNEQFF. The CDR3 DNA reads as TGCGCCAGCAGAACCAGGACAGGTGGGATCTACAATGAGCAGTTCTTC. The rearrangement links TRBV5-1 to TRBJ2-1; 7 bases align to TRBD1. The germline CDR1 and CDR2 sequences are SGHRS and YFSETQ. The J segment lost 3 bases and the V segment lost 5 bases, leaving 11 bases of the junction unmatched. This CDR3 is built from 16 residues.

V gene TRBV12-3 or TRBV12-4 combines with J gene TRBJ1-4; D gene unclear. There are 14 residues in the CDR3. V gave up 3 bases and J gave up 2 bases, with 7 bases separating them. The CDR3 is CASSLVTTNEKLFF. The CDR3 nucleotides read TGTGCCAGCAGTTTGGTCACCACTAATGAAAAACTGTTTTTT.

This clonotype was picked up many times. The chain joins TRBV11-2 to TRBJ1-5; D remains ambiguous. The CDR3 has 15 amino acids. CDR1 and CDR2 from the germline V gene are SGHAT and FQNNGV. Trimming removed 5 bases from V and 0 bases from J, with 11 bases in between. CDR3 loop: CASSPDGYSNQPQHF. CDR3 DNA sequence: TGTGCCAGCAGCCCTGACGGATATAGCAATCAGCCCCAGCATTTT.

The chain combines TRBV28 with TRBJ2-7, with unresolved D. V lost 8 bases and J lost 2, with 7 bases in between. Looked up from germline, CDR1 is MDHEN and CDR2 is SYDVKM. The CDR3 length is 11 residues. The CDR3 spells CASVSPYEQYF. CDR3 sequence (DNA): TGTGCCAGCGTGTCCCCCTACGAGCAGTACTTC.

This clonotype was counted at least ten times. The V and J genes are TRBV27 and TRBJ2-7; 11 positions match TRBD1. Germline V gene sequence: CDR1 MNHEY, CDR2 SMNVEV (reference sequence). The length of the CDR3 is 17 residues. V dropped 7 bases and J dropped 7; count of bases not matched to a gene: 18. CDR3 nucleotide sequence: TGTGCCAGCAAGGGGGTTAAGGCCGGACAGGGGGCAGGAGAGCAGTACTTC. It encodes CASKGVKAGQGAGEQYF.

The genes are TRBV27 and TRBJ1-4; TRBD1 matches 7 bases. CDR1 is MNHEY and CDR2 is SMNVEV in the germline V gene (reference sequence). The CDR3 consists of 15 residues. V dropped 4 bases and J dropped 6; count of bases not matched to a gene: 8. CDR3 region: CASSSYRGLDEKLFF. The CDR3 DNA reads as TGTGCCAGCAGTTCGTACAGGGGACTGGATGAAAAACTGTTTTTT.

This clonotype was recorded many times. This chain uses TRBV27 with TRBJ2-7; possibly TRBD2 for D (5 bases). Germline V gene data show CDR1 as MNHEY and CDR2 as SMNVEV (reference sequence). Trimming shortened V by 3 bases and J by 0 bases, and 9 bases separated the two germline ends. This CDR3 has 14 residues. The CDR3 bases are TGTGCCAGCAGTTTTGGGAGAAACTCCTACGAGCAGTACTTC. It is translated as CASSFGRNSYEQYF.

At least ten counts were recorded for this clonotype. This chain links TRBV7-8 with TRBJ2-1; no clear D. Germline CDR1 SGHVS, CDR2 FQNEAQ. V gave up 5 bases and J gave up 6 bases, with 11 bases separating them. There are 13 residues in the CDR3. CDR3 residues: CASSLGEPNEQFF. As DNA, the CDR3 is TGTGCCAGCAGCCTAGGAGAGCCCAATGAGCAGTTCTTC.

The chain has TRBV4-1 and TRBJ2-3, with D perhaps TRBD1 (6 bases). The CDR3 has 17 residues. V was pared by 4 bases and J by 1 base, with 18 bases between. From germline, CDR1 is MGHRA and CDR2 YSYEKL. The DNA for the CDR3 is TGCGCCAGCAGCCGATCCAACTTCAGGGGTGGCACAGATACGCAGTATTTT. Its protein is CASSRSNFRGGTDTQYF.